This T cell receptor (beta chain) was recovered during a study of T cells in tumors and immune-related adverse events. Germline CDR1 MGHRA, CDR2 YSYEKL. V lost 1 base to trimming and J lost 5 bases; unmatched junction nucleotides: 7. The CDR3 is 16 residues long. Assay used: immunoSEQ multiplex PCR; TCRdb lists only in-frame clones, some missing. The sample gives a few thousand clones, around 80% of which show up once; 20% to 25% is in the top ten. The TCR comes from a female donor with metastatic renal cell carcinoma. Source: skin tissue, taken from a patient treated with anti-PD-1 therapy. The chain has TRBV4-1 and TRBJ2-1, with TRBD2 matching 8 bases. In DNA, the CDR3 is TGCGCCAGCAGCCAAGTGAGCGGGAGTCAGAACAATGAGCAGTTCTTC. It yields the protein CASSQVSGSQNNEQFF.